This TCR beta chain was identified in a study of T cell repertoires in cytomegalovirus infection. General study results and limits: CMV-specific HLA-C-restricted TCR beta clonotypes dominated the ex vivo response.

Germline V lookup: CDR1 SEHNR, CDR2 FQNEAQ (reference sequence). V lost 3 bases and J 5 bases, leaving 25 bases between the germline ends. The CDR3 is made up of 18 amino acids. Each CDR3 protein is one row after TCRdb ran MiXCR on the reads. The sample yields almost 300,000 distinct CDR3 sequences, 9.6% seen once. This clonotype was detected many times. Its target is not known. The source of this sequence is a human donor in good health (CMV status not recorded). Some clones in this sample may be carry-over from other donors' samples. The sample consisted of PBMCs. The gene calls are TRBV7-9 and TRBJ1-2; maybe TRBD1 (5 bases). The CDR3 DNA follows: TGTGCCAGCAGCTTGGGGGGAGGCGGCTCGACCGGTATATATGGCTACACCTTC. It is translated as CASSLGGGGSTGIYGYTF.